This T cell receptor beta chain emerged from a study of T cell changes during pregnancy in multiple sclerosis. Germline V lookup: CDR1 SGHTA, CDR2 FQGNSA. The CDR3 has 16 residues. Unmatched junction bases numbered 6, after V lost 4 bases and J lost 2 bases. Assay used: immunoSEQ multiplex PCR; TCRdb lists only in-frame clones, some missing. The sample holds approximately 41,000 clones; under 95% are singletons and the top ten take 1.4% to 1.5%. The V gene is TRBV7-2, the J gene TRBJ2-2, with 8 bases identical to TRBD2. Sequencing was carried out using PBMCs (not recorded whether the cells were cultured). This TCR was recovered from a female donor with multiple sclerosis, enrolled in a pregnancy study. CDR3 sequence reads: CASSSRSGSNTGELFF. As DNA, the CDR3 is TGTGCCAGCAGCTCCCGCAGCGGGAGTAACACCGGGGAGCTGTTTTTT.